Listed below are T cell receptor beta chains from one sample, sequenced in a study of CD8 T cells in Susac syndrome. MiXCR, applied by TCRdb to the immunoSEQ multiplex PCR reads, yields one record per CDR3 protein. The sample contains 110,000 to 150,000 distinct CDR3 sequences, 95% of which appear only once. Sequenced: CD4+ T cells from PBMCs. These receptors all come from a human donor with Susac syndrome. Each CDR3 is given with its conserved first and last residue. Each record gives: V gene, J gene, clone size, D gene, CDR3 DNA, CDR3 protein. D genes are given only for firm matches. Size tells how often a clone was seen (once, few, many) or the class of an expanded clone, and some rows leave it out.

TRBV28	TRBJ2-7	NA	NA	TGTGCCAGCAGTTCCCCCCGTGTCACCACCTACGAGCAGTACTTC	CASSSPRVTTYEQYF
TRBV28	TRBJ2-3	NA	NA	TGTGCCAGCAGACCCCCCAGGACGGCGGATACGCAGTATTTT	CASRPPRTADTQYF
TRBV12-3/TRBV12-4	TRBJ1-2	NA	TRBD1	TGTGCCAGCAGTCCCACCGGGACAGCCTATGGCTACACCTTC	CASSPTGTAYGYTF
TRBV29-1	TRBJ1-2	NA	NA	TGCAGCGGCTGGACCGGGACCCTAGAGGGCTACACCTTC	CSGWTGTLEGYTF
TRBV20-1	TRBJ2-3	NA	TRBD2	TGCAGTGCTAGAGATCAGCGAGCGGGAGTCGCAGATACGCAGTATTTT	CSARDQRAGVADTQYF
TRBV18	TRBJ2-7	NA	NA	TGTGCCAGCTCACCACCGGTCAGAGCCTACGAGCAGTACTTC	CASSPPVRAYEQYF
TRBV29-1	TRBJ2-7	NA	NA	TGCAGCGTAATTTCCTTGGACACCGGGACATCGGAGCAGTACTTC	CSVISLDTGTSEQYF
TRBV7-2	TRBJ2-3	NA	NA	TGTGCCAGCAGCTTAGAATTCGTGCAGTATTTT	CASSLEFVQYF
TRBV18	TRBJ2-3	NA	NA	TGTGCCAGCTCACCACCAGGGCACAACACAGATACGCAGTATTTT	CASSPPGHNTDTQYF
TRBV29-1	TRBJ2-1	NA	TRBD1	TGCAGCGTTGCTCGACAGGGCTCCTGGGCTGAGCAGTTCTTC	CSVARQGSWAEQFF
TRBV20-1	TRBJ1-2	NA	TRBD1	TGCAGTGCTACTCGCCCCGGACAGGGGGGAGGCGGCTACACCTTC	CSATRPGQGGGGYTF
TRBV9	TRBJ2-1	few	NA	TGTGCCAGCAGCCCCCGGGGGAGCTCCTACAATGAGCAGTTCTTC	CASSPRGSSYNEQFF
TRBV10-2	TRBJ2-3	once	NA	TGCGCCACCCGAGACCAGACGGGCCTAAGCACAGATACGCAGTATTTT	CATRDQTGLSTDTQYF
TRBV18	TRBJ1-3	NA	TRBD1	TGTGCCAGCTCACCCGGGACAGGCTCTGGAAACACCATATATTTT	CASSPGTGSGNTIYF
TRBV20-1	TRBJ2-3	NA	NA	TGCAGTGCTGGCAGCGGACGGGCGCAGTATTTT	CSAGSGRAQYF
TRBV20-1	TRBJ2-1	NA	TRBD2	TGCAGTGCTGGATTGACTAGCGGGAGCAATGAGCAGTTCTTC	CSAGLTSGSNEQFF
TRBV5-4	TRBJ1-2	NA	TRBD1	TGTGCCAGCAGCTGGGACCTACAGGGGGCTGGCTACACCTTC	CASSWDLQGAGYTF
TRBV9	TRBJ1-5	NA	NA	TGTGCCAGCAGCGTGGAGGGTGGGCAGCCCCAGCATTTT	CASSVEGGQPQHF
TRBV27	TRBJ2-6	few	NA	TGTGCCAGCAGCCTAGGGCTCTCTGGGGCCAACGTCCTGACTTTC	CASSLGLSGANVLTF
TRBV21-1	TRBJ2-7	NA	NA	TGTGCCAGCAGCAAACCCAAACCGGGACAGGGGTTTCACGAGCAGTACTTC	CASSKPKPGQGFHEQYF
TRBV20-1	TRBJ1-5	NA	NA	TGCAGTGCTCTCGAGATGGGCAATCAGCCCCAGCATTTT	CSALEMGNQPQHF
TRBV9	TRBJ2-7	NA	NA	TGTGCCAGCAGCGTGGAAGGGACCCTCCCCTACGAGCAGTACTTC	CASSVEGTLPYEQYF
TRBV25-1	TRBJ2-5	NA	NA	TGTGCCAGCAGTGAATCCGGGGAGACCCAGTACTTC	CASSESGETQYF
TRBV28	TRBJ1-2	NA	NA	TGTGCCAGCAACTCCGGCGCCAACTATGGCTACACCTTC	CASNSGANYGYTF
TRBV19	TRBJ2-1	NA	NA	TGTGCCAGTAGTAACCGGGTTACAACCAATGAGCAGTTCTTC	CASSNRVTTNEQFF
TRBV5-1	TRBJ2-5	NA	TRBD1	TGCGCCAGCGGAGAGGGACAGGGAGTAATAGAGACCCAGTACTTC	CASGEGQGVIETQYF
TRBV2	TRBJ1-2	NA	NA	TGTGCCAGCAGTGAAACCCCCCCGGGCGTTGGGGCTGGCTACACCTTC	CASSETPPGVGAGYTF
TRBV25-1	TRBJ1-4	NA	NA	TGTGCCAGCAGTGCCCCGACGAGAGTTAATGAAAAACTGTTTTTT	CASSAPTRVNEKLFF
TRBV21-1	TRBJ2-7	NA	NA	TGTGCCAGCAGCAAAGATGAAGTAGTGGAGCCCGAGCAGTACTTC	CASSKDEVVEPEQYF
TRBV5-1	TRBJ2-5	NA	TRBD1	TGCGCCAGCAGCCGAGGACAGGATCAGACCCAGTACTTC	CASSRGQDQTQYF
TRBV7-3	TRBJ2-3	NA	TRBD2	TGTGCCAGCAGCTCACTAGCGGGAGATACGCAGTATTTT	CASSSLAGDTQYF
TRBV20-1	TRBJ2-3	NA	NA	TGCAGTGCTATCCTAGGAGAGCGCAGCACAGATACGCAGTATTTT	CSAILGERSTDTQYF
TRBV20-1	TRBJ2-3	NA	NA	TGCAGTGCTAGCTACTTGGGGGATACGCAGTATTTT	CSASYLGDTQYF
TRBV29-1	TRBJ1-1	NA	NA	TGCAGCGACATGGACAGCCACATGAACACTGAAGCTTTCTTT	CSDMDSHMNTEAFF
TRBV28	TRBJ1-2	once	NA	TGTGCCAGCAGTTTAAGAGGGTCGGGCCACTATGGCTACACCTTC	CASSLRGSGHYGYTF
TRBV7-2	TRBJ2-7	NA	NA	TGTGCCAGCAGCCCAGTGAGGATGGGCGCCGAGCAGTACTTC	CASSPVRMGAEQYF